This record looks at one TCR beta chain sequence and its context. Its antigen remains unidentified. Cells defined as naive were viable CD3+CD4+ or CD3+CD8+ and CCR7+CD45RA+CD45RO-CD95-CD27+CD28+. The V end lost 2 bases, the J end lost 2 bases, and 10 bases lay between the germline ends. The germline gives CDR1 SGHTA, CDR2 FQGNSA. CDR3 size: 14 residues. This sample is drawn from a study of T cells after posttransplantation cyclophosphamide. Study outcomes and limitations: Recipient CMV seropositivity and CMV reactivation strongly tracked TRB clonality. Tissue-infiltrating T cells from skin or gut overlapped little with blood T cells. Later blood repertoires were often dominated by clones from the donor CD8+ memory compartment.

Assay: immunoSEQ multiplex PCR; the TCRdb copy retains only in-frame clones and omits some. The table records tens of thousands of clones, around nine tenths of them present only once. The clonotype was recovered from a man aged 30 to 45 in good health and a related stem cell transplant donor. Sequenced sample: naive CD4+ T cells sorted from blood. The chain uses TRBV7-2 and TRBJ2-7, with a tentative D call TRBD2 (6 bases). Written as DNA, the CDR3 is TGTGCCAGCAGCTTACCGGGACTCCCCTACGAGCAGTACTTC. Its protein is CASSLPGLPYEQYF.